The 6 T cell receptor beta chains below come from one sample, sequenced in a study of shared clonotypes between healthy human individuals (dated by TCRdb to about 2020). Preparation of the library involved the immunoSEQ multiplex PCR assay. TCRdb carries this immuneACCESS record with in-frame sequences only. Its versions omit some clonotypes, under half of them owing to an unresolved V gene in the studies checked, with the rest unexplained. The sample yields some 1.5 million clones; around 98% were counted once. The ten largest clones capture about 0.4% of the sample. Input material: naive CD4+ T cells sorted from blood. Read against the paper, the sample's cell subset or site label means: CD45RA+ positively selected. The source is a man under 40 in good health.

The chain couples TRBV23-1 to TRBJ2-4, with a tentative D call TRBD2 (6 bases). TRBV23-1 is treated as an ORF (open reading frame) with a function not yet certain. The CDR3 covers 14 residues. Deletions cut 10 bases from V and 9 bases from J, with 22 bases between. The CDR3 here is CANGGRVEIGIQYF. The CDR3 region has the DNA TGCGCCAACGGGGGACGAGTCGAAATAGGCATTCAGTACTTC.

The genes are TRBV7-2 and TRBJ2-5; 8 positions agree with TRBD1. This CDR3 region has 14 residues. The germline gives CDR1 SGHTA, CDR2 FQGNSA. V gave up 4 bases and J gave up 5 bases; unmatched junction bases: 6. For the CDR3, the DNA is TGTGCCAGCAGCTCGGAACAGGGGGGTGAGACCCAGTACTTC. Translated, it gives CASSSEQGGETQYF. The full variable domain, completed using reference TRBV7-2 and TRBJ2-5, is GAGVSQSPSNKVTEKGKDVELRCDPISGHTALYWYRQSLGQGLEFLIYFQGNSAPDKSGLPSDRFSAERTGGSVSTLTIQRTQQEDSAVYLCASSSEQGGETQYFGPGTRLLVL.

J is TRBJ2-7 and V is TRBV2; D is ambiguous. The CDR3 sequence is 11 residues long. The germline V gene encodes CDR1 SNHLY and CDR2 FYNNEI. V dropped 6 bases and J dropped 6 bases, with 9 bases sitting between them. The CDR3 region is CASRQQVEQYF. The CDR3 coding sequence is TGTGCCAGCAGACAGCAGGTCGAGCAGTACTTC.

The chain combines TRBV5-4 with TRBJ2-7; D is perhaps TRBD2 (5 bases). CDR3 size: 14 residues. CDR1 and CDR2 (germline): SGHNT, YYREEE (reference sequence). Trimming stripped 3 bases from V and 5 bases from J, with 15 bases between. CDR3 nucleotide sequence: TGTGCCAGCAGCTCATGGACTCGAGGTAACGAGCAGTACTTC. It yields the protein CASSSWTRGNEQYF.

This sequence joins TRBV6-1 and TRBJ2-7; possibly TRBD1 for D (5 bases). The germline CDR1 and CDR2 sequences are MNHNS and SASEGT. The CDR3 is 15 residues long. V was trimmed by 2 bases and J by 2 bases, leaving 13 bases between them. The DNA of the CDR3 is TGTGCCAGCAGTGAACTTCAGACAGACCCCTACGAGCAGTACTTC. It yields the protein CASSELQTDPYEQYF.

This CDR3 reads CAWSPLIRQGLHGEQYF. CDR3 nucleotide sequence: TGTGCCTGGAGTCCACTAATAAGACAGGGACTTCATGGCGAGCAGTACTTC. This sequence joins TRBV30 and TRBJ2-7; tentatively, D is TRBD1 (7 bases). Trimming pared 2 bases from V and 6 bases from J, leaving 26 bases between. Germline V lookup: CDR1 GTSNPN, CDR2 SVGIG (reference sequence). The CDR3 has 17 amino acids.